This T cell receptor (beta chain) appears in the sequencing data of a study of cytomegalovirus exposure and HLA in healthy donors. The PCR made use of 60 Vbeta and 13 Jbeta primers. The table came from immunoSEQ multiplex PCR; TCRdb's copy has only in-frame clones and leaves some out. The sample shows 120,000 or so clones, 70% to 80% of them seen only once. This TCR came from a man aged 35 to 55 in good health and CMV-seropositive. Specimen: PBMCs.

The CDR3 bases are TGTGCCAGCAGTTACTCAGGGGATGTGAACACTGAAGCTTTCTTT. This sequence encodes CASSYSGDVNTEAFF. The rearrangement uses TRBV6-5 and TRBJ1-1; possibly TRBD1 for D (5 bases). V was clipped by 0 bases and J by 0 bases, with 8 bases between them. CDR1 MNHEY and CDR2 SVGAGI come from the germline V gene. There are 15 residues in the CDR3.